This T cell receptor (beta chain) derives from a study of human T cells and chemical hapten exposure. TCRdb re-derived calls from the RACE reads in MiXCR, one entry per CDR3 protein. The profile shows 100,000 or so distinct CDR3 sequences, roughly 11% of them singletons. This clonotype has only one observation. The time point denotes: patch test 1, 2 weeks after DPC sensitization. Stated treatment: therapeutic diphenylcyclopropenone sensitization with weekly scalp DPC. The J segment lost 1 base and the V segment lost 5 bases, leaving 7 bases of the junction unmatched. CDR1 is MNHNY, CDR2 SVGAGI, per germline (reference sequence). The CDR3 runs 15 residues.

The clonotype was recovered from a woman between 40 and 55 years old with alopecia areata. Some clones in this sample may be carry-over from other donors' samples. The material sequenced was whole blood, taken in connection with sensitization to the hapten diphenylcyclopropenone (DPC). The chain is built from TRBV6-6 and TRBJ2-7; 8 bases map to TRBD2. This CDR3 is CASSRGLGESYEQYF. DNA of the CDR3: TGTGCCAGCAGTCGGGGACTAGGGGAATCCTACGAGCAGTACTTC.